This T cell receptor (beta chain) was sequenced for a study of spatial heterogeneity in lung cancer (dated by TCRdb to about 2019). About the investigation overall: Beta-chain transcripts were consistently detected in greater numbers than alpha-chain transcripts, which likely reflects a higher abundance of beta-chain transcripts. In the raw uncorrected reads, each unique combination of TCR and UMI appeared on average more than ten times. The study quantitatively compared TCR alpha and beta repertoires across multiple tumor regions, matched nontumor lung and blood in non-small cell lung cancer. The study linked features of the TCR repertoire to counts of nonsynonymous mutations, which were determined by whole-exome sequencing of tumor tissue. Both alpha and beta chains were TCR-sequenced in samples taken at surgery, namely 220 tumor regions, approximately 63 matched nontumor lung samples and 50 to 60 PBMC samples.

Library preparation used 5' RACE. Sequencing used a NextSeq 500. To allow correction of PCR and sequencing errors, the TCR library protocol tagged every TCR cDNA molecule with a unique molecular identifier. Turning to the authors' computational methods: TCR identification, UMI-based error correction and CDR3 extraction were performed with Decombinator tools. Expanded TCRs were defined as those above a frequency of 2 per 1,000, corresponding to the top 1% of the tumor frequency distribution. Renyi diversity was calculated using the R vegan package after each repertoire was subsampled 100 times to 5,000 TCRs. To build CDR3 similarity networks, amino acid triplet string-kernel similarity was used, and CDR3s were connected when their pairwise similarity was above 0.82. In TCRdb, the public reads were trimmed at Q25 with fastp and aligned with MiXCR, with productive beta chains retained. Duplicate CDR3 protein sequences are folded into a single record with the most common DNA and genes. TCRdb, not the original authors, processed these V and J calls. The sample has roughly 54,000 distinct CDR3 sequences on record, 7.5% to 9% of them singletons. The ten largest clones capture about 13% of the sample.

At the junction V is shortened by 4 bases and J by 4 bases, with 5 bases in between. The germline V gene (reference sequence) yields DFQATT for CDR1 and SNEGSKA for CDR2. From the cysteine up to the phenylalanine, the CDR3 has a length of 10 residues. Only CDR3 DNA is held: 30 bases, read in frame from base 1. General study outcomes and caveats: Additional single-cell paired TCR alpha and beta sequencing was considered necessary to confirm, at a functional level, the hypothesis that regional TCRs recognize regional mutations. Ubiquitous expanded tumor TCRs were detected in blood more often at tumor resection than at routine follow-up.

This clonotype was counted many times. This receptor's antigen is unknown. The input lacks base qualities; no much larger clone sits a single base away. What the time point label conveys for this sample: sample taken at primary tumor resection. Without any cell sorting, TCR sequencing was performed on whole RNA extracted either from tumor and nontumor lung tissue or from cryopreserved PBMC samples. Donors were 65 to 85 patients with early-stage, untreated non-small cell lung cancer from the lung TRACERx cohort. A patient was chosen for TCR sequencing only when enough RNA was available from at least two tumor regions.

This receptor chain uses TRBV20-1 and TRBJ2-7; the D segment cannot be called with confidence. The sequence was obtained from a female donor with early-stage non-small cell lung cancer. Material: PBMCs, obtained at surgery. The CDR3 amino acid sequence is: CSATEYEQYF. In nucleotides, the sequence is TGCAGTGCTACTGAGTACGAGCAGTACTTC.